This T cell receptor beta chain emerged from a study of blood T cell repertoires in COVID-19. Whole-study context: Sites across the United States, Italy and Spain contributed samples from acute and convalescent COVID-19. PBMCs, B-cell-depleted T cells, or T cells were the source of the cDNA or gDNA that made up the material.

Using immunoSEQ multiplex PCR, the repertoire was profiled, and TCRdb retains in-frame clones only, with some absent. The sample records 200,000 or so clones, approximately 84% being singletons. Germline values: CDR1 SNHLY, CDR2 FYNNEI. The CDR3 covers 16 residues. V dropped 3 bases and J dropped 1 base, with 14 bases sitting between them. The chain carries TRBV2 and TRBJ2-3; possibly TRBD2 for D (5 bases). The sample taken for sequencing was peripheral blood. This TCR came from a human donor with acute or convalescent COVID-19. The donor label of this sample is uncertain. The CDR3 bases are TGTGCCAGCAGTGAGGACTCGAGGCGGGGCACAGATACGCAGTATTTT. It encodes CASSEDSRRGTDTQYF.